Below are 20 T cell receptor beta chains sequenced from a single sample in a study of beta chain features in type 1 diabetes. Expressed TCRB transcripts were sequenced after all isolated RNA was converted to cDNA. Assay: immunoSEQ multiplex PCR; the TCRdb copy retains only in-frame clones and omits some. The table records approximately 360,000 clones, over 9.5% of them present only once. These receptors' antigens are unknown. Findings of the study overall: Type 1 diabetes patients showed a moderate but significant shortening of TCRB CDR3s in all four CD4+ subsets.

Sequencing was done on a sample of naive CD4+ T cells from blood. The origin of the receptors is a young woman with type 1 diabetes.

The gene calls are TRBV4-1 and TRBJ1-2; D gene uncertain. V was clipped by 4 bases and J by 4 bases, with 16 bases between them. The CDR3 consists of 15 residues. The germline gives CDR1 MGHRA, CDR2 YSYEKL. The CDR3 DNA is TGCGCCAGCAGCCCACTGAGAGGTCGGGGCTATGGCTACACCTTC. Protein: CASSPLRGRGYGYTF.

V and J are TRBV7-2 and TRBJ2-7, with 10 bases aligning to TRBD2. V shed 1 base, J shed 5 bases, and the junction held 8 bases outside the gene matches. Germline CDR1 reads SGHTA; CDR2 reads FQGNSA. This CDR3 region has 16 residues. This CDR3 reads CASSLVPGLAIDEQYF. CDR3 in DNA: TGTGCCAGCAGCTTAGTACCGGGACTAGCGATAGACGAGCAGTACTTC.

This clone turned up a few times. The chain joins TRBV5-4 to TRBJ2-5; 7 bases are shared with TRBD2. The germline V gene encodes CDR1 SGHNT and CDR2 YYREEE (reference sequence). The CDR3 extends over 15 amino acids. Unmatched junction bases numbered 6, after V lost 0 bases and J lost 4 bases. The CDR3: CASSLERGRGETQYF. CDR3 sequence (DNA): TGTGCCAGCAGCTTGGAACGCGGGAGAGGAGAGACCCAGTACTTC.

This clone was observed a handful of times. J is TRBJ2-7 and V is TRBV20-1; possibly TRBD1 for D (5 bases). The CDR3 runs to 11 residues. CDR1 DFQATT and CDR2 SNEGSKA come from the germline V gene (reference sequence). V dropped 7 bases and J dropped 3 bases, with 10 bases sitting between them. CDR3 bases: TGCAGTGTTAACAGGAACTACGAGCAGTACTTC. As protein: CSVNRNYEQYF.

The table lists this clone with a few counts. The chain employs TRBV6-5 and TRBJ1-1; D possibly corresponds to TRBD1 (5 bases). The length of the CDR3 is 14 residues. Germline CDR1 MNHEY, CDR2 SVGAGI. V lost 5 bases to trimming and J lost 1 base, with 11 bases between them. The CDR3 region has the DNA TGTGCCAGCAGTAGGCGGACACCGAACACTGAAGCTTTCTTT. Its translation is CASSRRTPNTEAFF.

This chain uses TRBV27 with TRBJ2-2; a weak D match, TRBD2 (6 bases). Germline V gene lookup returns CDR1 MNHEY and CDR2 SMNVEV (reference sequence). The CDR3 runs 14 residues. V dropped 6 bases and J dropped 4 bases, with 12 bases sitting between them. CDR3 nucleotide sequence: TGTGCCAGCAGCCTCATGGGGGGCACCGGGGAGCTGTTTTTT. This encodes CASSLMGGTGELFF.

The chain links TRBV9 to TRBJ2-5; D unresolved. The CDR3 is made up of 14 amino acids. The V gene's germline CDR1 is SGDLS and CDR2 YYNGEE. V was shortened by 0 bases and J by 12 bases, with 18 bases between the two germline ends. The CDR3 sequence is CASSVESQSWRKYF. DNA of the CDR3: TGTGCCAGCAGCGTAGAATCACAGTCTTGGCGAAAGTACTTC.

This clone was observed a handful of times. Written as DNA, the CDR3 is TGTGCCAGCACGAGCGGAACGAACACCGGGGAGCTGTTTTTT. Translated: CASTSGTNTGELFF. J is TRBJ2-2 and V is TRBV25-1; a possible D gene is TRBD2 (5 bases). In germline, CDR1 is MGHDK, CDR2 SYGVNS. The CDR3 covers 14 residues. The V end was cut by 7 bases, the J end by 0 bases, with 9 bases between. Combining the CDR3 with reference TRBV25-1 and TRBJ2-2 gives the whole variable domain EADIYQTPRYLVIGTGKKITLECSQTMGHDKMYWYQQDPGMELHLIHYSYGVNSTEKGDLSSESTVSRIRTEHFPLTLESARPSHTSQYLCASTSGTNTGELFFGEGSRLTVL.

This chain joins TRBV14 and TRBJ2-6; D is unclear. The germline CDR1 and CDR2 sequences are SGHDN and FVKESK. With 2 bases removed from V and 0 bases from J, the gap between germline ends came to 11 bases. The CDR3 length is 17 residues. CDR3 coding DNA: TGTGCCAGCAGCCAAAACCGTAGAACCTCTGGGGCCAACGTCCTGACTTTC. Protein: CASSQNRRTSGANVLTF.

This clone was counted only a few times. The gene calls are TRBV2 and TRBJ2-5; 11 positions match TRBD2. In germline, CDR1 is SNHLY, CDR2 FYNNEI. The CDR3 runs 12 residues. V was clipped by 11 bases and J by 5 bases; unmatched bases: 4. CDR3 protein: CAGASGRETQYF. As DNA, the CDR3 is TGTGCCGGGGCTAGCGGGAGGGAGACCCAGTACTTC.

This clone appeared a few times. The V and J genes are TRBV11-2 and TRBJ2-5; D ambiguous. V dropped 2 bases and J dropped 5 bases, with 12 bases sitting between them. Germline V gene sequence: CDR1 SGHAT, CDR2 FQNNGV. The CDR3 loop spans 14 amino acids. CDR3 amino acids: CASSLSPGHETQYF. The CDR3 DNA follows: TGTGCCAGCAGCTTAAGTCCTGGGCACGAGACCCAGTACTTC.

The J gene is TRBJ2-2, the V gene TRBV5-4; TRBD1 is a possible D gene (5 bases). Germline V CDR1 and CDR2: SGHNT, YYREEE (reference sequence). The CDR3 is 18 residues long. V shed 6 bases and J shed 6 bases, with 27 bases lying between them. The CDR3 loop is CASTTKGHRGASAGELFF. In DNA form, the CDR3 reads TGTGCCAGCACCACTAAAGGTCATAGGGGCGCGTCGGCCGGGGAGCTGTTTTTT.

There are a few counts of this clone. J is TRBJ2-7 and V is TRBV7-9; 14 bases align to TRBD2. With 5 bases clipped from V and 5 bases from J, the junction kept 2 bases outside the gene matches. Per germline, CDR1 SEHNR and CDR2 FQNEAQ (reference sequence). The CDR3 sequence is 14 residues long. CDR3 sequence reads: CASSMGLAGDEQYF. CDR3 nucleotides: TGTGCCAGCAGCATGGGACTAGCGGGAGACGAGCAGTACTTC.

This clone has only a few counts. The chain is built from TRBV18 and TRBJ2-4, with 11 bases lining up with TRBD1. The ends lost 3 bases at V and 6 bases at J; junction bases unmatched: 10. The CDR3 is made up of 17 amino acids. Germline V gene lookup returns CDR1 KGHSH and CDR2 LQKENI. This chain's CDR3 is CASSPVVAGTGGNIQYF. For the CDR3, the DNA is TGTGCCAGCTCACCGGTAGTAGCCGGGACAGGGGGAAACATTCAGTACTTC. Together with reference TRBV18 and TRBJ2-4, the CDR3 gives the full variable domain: NAGVMQNPRHLVRRRGQEARLRCSPMKGHSHVYWYRQLPEEGLKFMVYLQKENIIDESGMPKERFSAEFPKEGPSILRIQQVVRGDSAAYFCASSPVVAGTGGNIQYFGAGTRLSVL.

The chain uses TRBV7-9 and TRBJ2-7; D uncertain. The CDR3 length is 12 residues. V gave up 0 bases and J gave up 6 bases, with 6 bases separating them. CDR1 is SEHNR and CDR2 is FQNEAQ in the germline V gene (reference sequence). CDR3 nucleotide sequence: TGTGCCAGCAGCTTAGCTAGTACCGAGCAGTACTTC. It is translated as CASSLASTEQYF.

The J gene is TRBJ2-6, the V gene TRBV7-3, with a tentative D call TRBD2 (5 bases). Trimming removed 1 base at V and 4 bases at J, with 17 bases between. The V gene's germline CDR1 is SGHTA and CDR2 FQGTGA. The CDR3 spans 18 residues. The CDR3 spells CASSLMVGGYSGANVLTF. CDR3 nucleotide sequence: TGTGCCAGCAGCTTAATGGTCGGCGGGTATAGCGGGGCCAACGTCCTGACTTTC.

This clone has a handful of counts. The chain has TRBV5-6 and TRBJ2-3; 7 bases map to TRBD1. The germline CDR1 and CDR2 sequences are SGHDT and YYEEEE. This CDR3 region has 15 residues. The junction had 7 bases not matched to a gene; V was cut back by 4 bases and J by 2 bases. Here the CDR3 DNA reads TGTGCCAGCAGCGAGCCAGGGGGTTCCACAGATACGCAGTATTTT. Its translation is CASSEPGGSTDTQYF.

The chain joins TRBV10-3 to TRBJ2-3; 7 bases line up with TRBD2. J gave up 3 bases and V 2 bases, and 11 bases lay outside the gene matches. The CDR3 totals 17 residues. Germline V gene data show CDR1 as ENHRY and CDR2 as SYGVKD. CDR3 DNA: TGTGCCATCAGTGAGAGGAAAGGGAGCGGGGTTACAGATACGCAGTATTTT. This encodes CAISERKGSGVTDTQYF.

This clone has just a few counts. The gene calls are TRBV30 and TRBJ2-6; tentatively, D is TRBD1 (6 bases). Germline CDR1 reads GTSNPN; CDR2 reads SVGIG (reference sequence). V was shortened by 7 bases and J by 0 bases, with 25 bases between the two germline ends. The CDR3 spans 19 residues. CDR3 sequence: CAFPRGRGASPSGANVLTF. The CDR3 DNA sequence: TGTGCCTTCCCGAGGGGCAGGGGCGCTTCGCCCTCTGGGGCCAACGTCCTGACTTTC.

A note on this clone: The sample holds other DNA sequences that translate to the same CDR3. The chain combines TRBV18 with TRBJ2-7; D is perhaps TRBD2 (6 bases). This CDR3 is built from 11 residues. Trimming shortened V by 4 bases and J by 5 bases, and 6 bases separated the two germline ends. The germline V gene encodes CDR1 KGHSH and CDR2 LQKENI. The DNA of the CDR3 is TGTGCCAGCTCACGGAGGGACGAGCAGTACTTC. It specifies CASSRRDEQYF.